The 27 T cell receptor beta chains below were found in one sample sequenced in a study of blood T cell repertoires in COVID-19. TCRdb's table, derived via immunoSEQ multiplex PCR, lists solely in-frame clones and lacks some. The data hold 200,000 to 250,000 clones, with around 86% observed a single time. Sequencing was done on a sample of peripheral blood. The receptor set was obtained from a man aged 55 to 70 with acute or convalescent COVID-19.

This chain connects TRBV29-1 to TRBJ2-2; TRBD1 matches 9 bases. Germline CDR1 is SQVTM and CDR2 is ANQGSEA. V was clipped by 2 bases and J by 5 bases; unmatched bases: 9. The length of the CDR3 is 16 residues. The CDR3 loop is CSVEWKDRGGTGELFF. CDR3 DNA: TGCAGCGTTGAATGGAAGGACAGGGGAGGGACCGGGGAGCTGTTTTTT.

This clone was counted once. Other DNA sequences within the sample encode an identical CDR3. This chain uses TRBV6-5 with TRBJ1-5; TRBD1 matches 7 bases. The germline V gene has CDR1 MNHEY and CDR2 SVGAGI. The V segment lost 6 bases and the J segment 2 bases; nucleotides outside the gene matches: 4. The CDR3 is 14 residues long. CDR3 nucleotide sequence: TGTGCCAGCAGCCTCACAGGGGGCAATCAGCCCCAGCATTTT. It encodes CASSLTGGNQPQHF.

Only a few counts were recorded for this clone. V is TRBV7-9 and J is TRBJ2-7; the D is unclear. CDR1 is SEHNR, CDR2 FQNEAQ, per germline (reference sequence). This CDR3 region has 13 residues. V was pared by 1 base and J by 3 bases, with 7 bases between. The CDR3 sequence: CASSLGPNYEQYF. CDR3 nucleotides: TGTGCCAGCAGCTTAGGTCCCAACTACGAGCAGTACTTC.

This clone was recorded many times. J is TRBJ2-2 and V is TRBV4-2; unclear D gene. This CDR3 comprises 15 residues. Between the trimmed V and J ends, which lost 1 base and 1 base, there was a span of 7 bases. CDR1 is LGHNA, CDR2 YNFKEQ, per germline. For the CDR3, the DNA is TGTGCCAGCAGCCAAGCCCAGCGGAACACCGGGGAGCTGTTTTTT. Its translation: CASSQAQRNTGELFF.

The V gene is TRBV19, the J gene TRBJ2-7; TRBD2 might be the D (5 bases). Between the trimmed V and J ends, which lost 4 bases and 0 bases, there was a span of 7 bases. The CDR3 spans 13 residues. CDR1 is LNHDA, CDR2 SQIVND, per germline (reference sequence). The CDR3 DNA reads TGTGCCAGTAGTAGGGAGATCTCCTACGAGCAGTACTTC. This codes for CASSREISYEQYF.

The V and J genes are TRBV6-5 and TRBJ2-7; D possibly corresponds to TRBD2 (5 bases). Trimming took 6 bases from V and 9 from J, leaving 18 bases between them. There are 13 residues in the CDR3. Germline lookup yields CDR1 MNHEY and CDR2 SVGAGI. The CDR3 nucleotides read TGTGCCAGCAGGTGGACCGAGGGTGGACGGCAGTACTTC. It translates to CASRWTEGGRQYF.

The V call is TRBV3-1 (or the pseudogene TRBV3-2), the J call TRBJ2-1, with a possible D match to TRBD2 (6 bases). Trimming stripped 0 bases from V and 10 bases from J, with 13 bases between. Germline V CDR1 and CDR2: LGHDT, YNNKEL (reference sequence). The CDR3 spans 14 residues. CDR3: CASSQDWGLREQFF. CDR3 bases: TGTGCCAGCAGCCAAGATTGGGGACTTCGGGAGCAGTTCTTC.

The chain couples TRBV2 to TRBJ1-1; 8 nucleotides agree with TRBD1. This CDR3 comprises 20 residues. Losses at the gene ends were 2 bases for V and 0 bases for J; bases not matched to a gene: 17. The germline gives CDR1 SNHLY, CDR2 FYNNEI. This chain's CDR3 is CASSERIGTGLGLVNTEAFF. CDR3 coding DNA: TGTGCCAGCAGTGAACGTATCGGGACAGGATTAGGGCTCGTGAACACTGAAGCTTTCTTT.

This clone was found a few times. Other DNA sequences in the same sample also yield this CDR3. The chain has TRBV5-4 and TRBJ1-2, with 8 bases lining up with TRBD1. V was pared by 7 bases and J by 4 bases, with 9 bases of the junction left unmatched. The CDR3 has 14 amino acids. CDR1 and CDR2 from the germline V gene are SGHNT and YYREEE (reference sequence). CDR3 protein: CASSPGQETYGYTF. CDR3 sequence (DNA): TGTGCCAGCTCCCCGGGACAGGAAACCTATGGCTACACCTTC.

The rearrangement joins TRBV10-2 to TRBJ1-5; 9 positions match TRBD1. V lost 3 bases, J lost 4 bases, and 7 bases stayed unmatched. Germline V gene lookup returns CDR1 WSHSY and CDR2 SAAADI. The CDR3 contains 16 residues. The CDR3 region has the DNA TGCGCCAGCAGTGATTGGGGACAGGGCTTAAATCAGCCCCAGCATTTT. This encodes CASSDWGQGLNQPQHF.

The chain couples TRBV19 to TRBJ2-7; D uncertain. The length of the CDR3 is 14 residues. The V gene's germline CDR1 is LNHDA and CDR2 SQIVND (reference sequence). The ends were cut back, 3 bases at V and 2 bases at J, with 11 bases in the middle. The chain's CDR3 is CASSMVSPPYEQYF. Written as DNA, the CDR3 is TGTGCCAGTAGTATGGTTAGCCCTCCCTACGAGCAGTACTTC.

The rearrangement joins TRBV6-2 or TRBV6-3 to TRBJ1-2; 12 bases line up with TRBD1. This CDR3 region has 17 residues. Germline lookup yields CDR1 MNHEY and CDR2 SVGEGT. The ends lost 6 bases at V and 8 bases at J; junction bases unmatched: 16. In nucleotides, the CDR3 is TGTGCCAGCAGCCCTGGGGACAGGGGGCGAAGGAGGCAGGGCTACACCTTC. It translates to CASSPGDRGRRRQGYTF.

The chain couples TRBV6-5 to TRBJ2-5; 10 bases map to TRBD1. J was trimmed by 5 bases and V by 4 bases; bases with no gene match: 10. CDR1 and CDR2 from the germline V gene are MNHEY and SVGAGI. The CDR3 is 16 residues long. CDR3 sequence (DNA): TGTGCCAGCAGTTCCCGGGACAGGGGAATAGGGGAGACCCAGTACTTC. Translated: CASSSRDRGIGETQYF.

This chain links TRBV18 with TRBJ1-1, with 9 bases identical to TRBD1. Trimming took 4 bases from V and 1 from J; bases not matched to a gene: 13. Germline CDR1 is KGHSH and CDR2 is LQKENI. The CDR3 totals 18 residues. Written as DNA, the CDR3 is TGTGCCAGCTCACGACTAAGACCGGGACAGGGTACGAACACTGAAGCTTTCTTT. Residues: CASSRLRPGQGTNTEAFF.

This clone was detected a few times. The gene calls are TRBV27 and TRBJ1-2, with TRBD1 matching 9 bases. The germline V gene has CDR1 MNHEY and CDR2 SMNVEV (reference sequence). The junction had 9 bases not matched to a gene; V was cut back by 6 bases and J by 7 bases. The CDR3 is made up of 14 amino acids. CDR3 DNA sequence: TGTGCCAGCAGCCGCTATTCGGGACAGGGTGGCTACACCTTC. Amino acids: CASSRYSGQGGYTF.

This CDR3 reads CAISALDRANSPLHF. The CDR3 nucleotides are TGTGCCATCAGCGCACTTGACAGGGCTAATTCACCCCTCCACTTT. The V gene is TRBV10-3, the J gene TRBJ1-6, with TRBD1 matching over 7 bases. V shed 6 bases and J 6 bases; nucleotides not matched to a gene: 8. CDR3 length equals 15 residues. The germline CDR1 and CDR2 sequences are ENHRY and SYGVKD.

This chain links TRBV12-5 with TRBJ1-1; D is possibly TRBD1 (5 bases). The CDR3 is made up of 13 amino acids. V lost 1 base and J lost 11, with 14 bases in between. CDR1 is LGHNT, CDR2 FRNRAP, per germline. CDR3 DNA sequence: TGTGCTAGTGGTTTGGACGGGGGGGGAAGGGCTTTCTTT. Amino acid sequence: CASGLDGGGRAFF.

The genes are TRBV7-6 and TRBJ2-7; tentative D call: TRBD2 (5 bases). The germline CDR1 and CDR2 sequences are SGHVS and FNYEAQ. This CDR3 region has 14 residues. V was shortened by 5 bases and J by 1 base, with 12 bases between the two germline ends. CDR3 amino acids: CASSRGGLSYEQYF. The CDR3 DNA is TGTGCCAGCAGCCGCGGCGGGTTGTCCTACGAGCAGTACTTC.

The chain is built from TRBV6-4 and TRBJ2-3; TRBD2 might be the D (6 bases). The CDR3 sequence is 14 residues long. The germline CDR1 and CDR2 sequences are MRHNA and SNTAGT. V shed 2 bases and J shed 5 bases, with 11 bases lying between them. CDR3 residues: CASSDAGGGDTQYF. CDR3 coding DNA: TGTGCCAGCAGTGACGCCGGGGGAGGAGATACGCAGTATTTT.

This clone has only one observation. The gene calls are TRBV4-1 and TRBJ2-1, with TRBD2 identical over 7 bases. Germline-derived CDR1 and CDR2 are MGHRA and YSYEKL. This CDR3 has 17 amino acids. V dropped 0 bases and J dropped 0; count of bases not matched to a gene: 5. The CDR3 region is CASSQEGEGSSYNEQFF. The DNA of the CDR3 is TGCGCCAGCAGCCAAGAAGGGGAGGGAAGCTCCTACAATGAGCAGTTCTTC.

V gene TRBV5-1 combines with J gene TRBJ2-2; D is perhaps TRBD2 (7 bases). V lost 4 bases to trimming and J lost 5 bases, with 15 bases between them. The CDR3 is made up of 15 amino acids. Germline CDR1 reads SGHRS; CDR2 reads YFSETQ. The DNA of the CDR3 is TGCGCCAGCAGCCCCGGGGGGCAGGCAACCGGGGAGCTGTTTTTT. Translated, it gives CASSPGGQATGELFF.

DNA for the CDR3: TGTGCCAGCAGCACCGGGACAGTTGGGGCGCAGTATTTT. Encoded protein: CASSTGTVGAQYF. The rearrangement joins TRBV14 to TRBJ2-3; TRBD1 aligns across 7 bases. V was pared by 5 bases and J by 10 bases, with 9 bases of the junction left unmatched. The CDR3 covers 13 residues. Germline CDR1 SGHDN, CDR2 FVKESK.

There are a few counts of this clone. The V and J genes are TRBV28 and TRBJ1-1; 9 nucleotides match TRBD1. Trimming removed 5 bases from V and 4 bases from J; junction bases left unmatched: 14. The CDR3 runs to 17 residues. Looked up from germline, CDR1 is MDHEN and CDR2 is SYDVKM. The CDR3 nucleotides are TGTGCCAGCAGTACCCCGGGACAGGGAACCCGAGGCACTGAAGCTTTCTTT. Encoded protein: CASSTPGQGTRGTEAFF.

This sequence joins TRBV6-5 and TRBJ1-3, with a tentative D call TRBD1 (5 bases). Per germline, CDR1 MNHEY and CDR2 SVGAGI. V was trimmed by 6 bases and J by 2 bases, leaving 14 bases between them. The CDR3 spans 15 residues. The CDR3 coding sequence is TGTGCCAGCAGGACACAGGAGGGAACTGGAAACACCATATATTTT. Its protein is CASRTQEGTGNTIYF.

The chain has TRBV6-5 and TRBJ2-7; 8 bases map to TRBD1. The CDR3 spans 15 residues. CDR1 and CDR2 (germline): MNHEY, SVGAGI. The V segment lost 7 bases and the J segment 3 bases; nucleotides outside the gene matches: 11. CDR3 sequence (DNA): TGTGCCAGCACGACCAGGGGGCAGATGGTCTACGAGCAGTACTTC. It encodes CASTTRGQMVYEQYF.

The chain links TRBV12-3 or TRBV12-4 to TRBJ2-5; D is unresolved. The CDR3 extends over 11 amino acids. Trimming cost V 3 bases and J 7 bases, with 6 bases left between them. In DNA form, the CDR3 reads TGTGCCAGCAGTTTTCTAGGGACCCAGTACTTC. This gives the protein CASSFLGTQYF.

For the CDR3, the DNA is TGTGCCAGCAGTCGCGGGGATCTGCACCCCAGCACAGATACGCAGTATTTT. Protein product: CASSRGDLHPSTDTQYF. J is TRBJ2-3 and V is TRBV7-3; D perhaps matches TRBD2 (6 bases). Germline CDR1 is SGHTA and CDR2 is FQGTGA. The CDR3 runs to 17 residues. V lost 6 bases, J lost 0 bases, and 19 bases lay in between.